The 29 T cell receptor beta chains below all came from one sample that was sequenced in a study of PD-1 blockade in mismatch repair-deficient tumors. Assay: immunoSEQ multiplex PCR; the TCRdb copy retains only in-frame clones and omits some. The sample yields 80,000 to 100,000 clones, over 70% seen once. The material sequenced was peripheral blood, taken 12 weeks after starting pembrolizumab. These receptors all come from an adult with mismatch repair-deficient cancer.

This clone was counted once. The chain carries TRBV10-3 and TRBJ2-2, with 8 bases that match TRBD1. Per the germline V gene, CDR1 is ENHRY and CDR2 is SYGVKD. Germline trimming cut 2 bases from V and 3 bases from J; bases unmatched to any gene: 5. CDR3 length equals 16 residues. The CDR3, as DNA: TGTGCCATCAGTGAGGCGGACAGGGTCTACACCGGGGAGCTGTTTTTT. The encoded protein is CAISEADRVYTGELFF.

The sample holds one count of this clone. This chain uses TRBV5-4 with TRBJ2-7; D is possibly TRBD1 or TRBD2 (6 bases each). Trimming cost V 4 bases and J 6 bases, with 20 bases left between them. The CDR3 loop spans 15 amino acids. The germline V gene has CDR1 SGHNT and CDR2 YYREEE (reference sequence). CDR3 protein: CASSAGTAPGAEQYF. The CDR3 region has the DNA TGTGCCAGCAGCGCCGGGACGGCCCCGGGGGCCGAGCAGTACTTC.

This clone was observed a few times. V is TRBV6-6 and J is TRBJ1-2; D is perhaps TRBD1 (6 bases). With 5 bases removed from V and 0 bases from J, the gap between germline ends came to 10 bases. There are 14 residues in the CDR3. Germline assignment: CDR1 MNHNY and CDR2 SVGAGI (reference sequence). CDR3 sequence: CASSPDRANYGYTF. CDR3 DNA sequence: TGTGCCAGCAGTCCGGACAGAGCTAACTATGGCTACACCTTC.

This clone showed up just a few times. CDR3 region: CASSNSAGRNQPQHF. As DNA, the CDR3 is TGTGCCAGCAGCAATTCCGCAGGGCGCAATCAGCCCCAGCATTTT. The rearrangement links TRBV21-1 to TRBJ1-5; the table gives TRBD1 as D, unverified against the DNA. TRBV21-1 is noted as a pseudogene. The CDR3 contains 15 residues.

V gene TRBV7-9 combines with J gene TRBJ2-7; D unresolved. CDR1 and CDR2 (germline): SEHNR, FQNEAQ (reference sequence). The CDR3 consists of 14 residues. Trimming cost V 2 bases and J 4 bases, with 12 bases left between them. The CDR3 bases are TGTGCCAGCAGCTTATTGGTAGGTGGGTACGAGCAGTACTTC. Translating it yields CASSLLVGGYEQYF.

This sequence joins TRBV18 and TRBJ1-2; tentatively, D is TRBD1 (5 bases). Germline lookup yields CDR1 KGHSH and CDR2 LQKENI. This CDR3 contains 14 residues. The V and J ends lost 5 bases and 8 bases respectively, with 18 bases between them. CDR3 DNA: TGTGCCAGCTCAGGGACCACCGATTGGGGAGGCTACACCTTC. This codes for CASSGTTDWGGYTF. Combining the CDR3 with reference TRBV18 and TRBJ1-2 gives the whole variable domain NAGVMQNPRHLVRRRGQEARLRCSPMKGHSHVYWYRQLPEEGLKFMVYLQKENIIDESGMPKERFSAEFPKEGPSILRIQQVVRGDSAAYFCASSGTTDWGGYTFGSGTRLTVV.

The chain recombines TRBV19 with TRBJ2-1, with TRBD2 matching 9 bases. The CDR3 has 14 amino acids. The V and J ends lost 5 bases and 10 bases, in that order; junction bases with no gene match: 9. In germline, CDR1 is LNHDA, CDR2 SQIVND (reference sequence). The CDR3 bases are TGTGCCAGTAGTCTGGGTAGCGGGGGCGTCGAGCAGTTCTTC. This encodes CASSLGSGGVEQFF. Supplemented by reference TRBV19 and TRBJ2-1, the full variable domain reads DGGITQSPKYLFRKEGQNVTLSCEQNLNHDAMYWYRQDPGQGLRLIYYSQIVNDFQKGDIAEGYSVSREKKESFPLTVTSAQKNPTAFYLCASSLGSGGVEQFFGPGTRLTVL.

CDR3 sequence: CSGGTSREQYF. The CDR3 DNA sequence: TGCAGCGGCGGGACTTCTCGGGAGCAGTACTTC. V and J are TRBV29-1 and TRBJ2-7; D is perhaps TRBD2 (6 bases). This CDR3 is built from 11 residues. The V gene lost 7 bases and the J gene lost 7 bases, with 14 bases spanning the gap. Germline V gives CDR1 SQVTM, CDR2 ANQGSEA.

The CDR3 nucleotides read TGTGCCAGCAGTTTATCGAGACTAGCGAGCGAGCAGTACTTC. Translating gives CASSLSRLASEQYF. The chain joins TRBV27 to TRBJ2-7, with 8 bases matching TRBD2. The CDR3 runs to 14 residues. Germline CDR1 is MNHEY and CDR2 is SMNVEV (reference sequence). V lost 0 bases, J lost 6 bases, and 4 bases stayed unmatched.

The chain recombines TRBV27 with TRBJ2-7; TRBD1 might be the D (6 bases). The CDR3 is 13 amino acids. The V gene's germline CDR1 is MNHEY and CDR2 SMNVEV (reference sequence). V shed 3 bases and J shed 1 base, with 7 bases lying between them. CDR3 protein: CASSFRGSYEQYF. In nucleotides, the CDR3 is TGTGCCAGCAGTTTCAGGGGATCCTACGAGCAGTACTTC.

The chain carries TRBV19 and TRBJ1-1; TRBD1 is a possible D gene (5 bases). Trimming removed 1 base from V and 1 base from J, with 10 bases in between. Per the germline V gene, CDR1 is LNHDA and CDR2 is SQIVND (reference sequence). The CDR3 runs 15 residues. CDR3 bases: TGTGCCAGTAGTATAGGCGGGACCCAGAACACTGAAGCTTTCTTT. Translating it yields CASSIGGTQNTEAFF.

The V call is TRBV7-8, the J call TRBJ1-5; D ambiguous. Germline CDR1 SGHVS, CDR2 FQNEAQ. V lost 10 bases, J lost 2 bases, and 12 bases lay in between. The CDR3 has 13 amino acids. CDR3 in DNA: TGTGCCACCACCAAAATCGGCAATCAGCCCCAGCATTTT. This sequence encodes CATTKIGNQPQHF.

The V gene is TRBV29-1, the J gene TRBJ1-5; D is uncertain. CDR3 length: 13 amino acids. V was cut by 7 bases and J by 7 bases, with 17 bases left in between. Germline CDR1 SQVTM, CDR2 ANQGSEA. The CDR3 DNA is TGCAGCGCTGCTAACGGGGTGGGGCAGCCCCAGCATTTT. Translated: CSAANGVGQPQHF.

This sequence joins TRBV7-6 and TRBJ2-7, with 8 bases lining up with TRBD1. V shed 5 bases and J 2 bases; nucleotides not matched to a gene: 8. CDR1 is SGHVS and CDR2 is FNYEAQ in the germline V gene. The CDR3 spans 15 residues. CDR3 nucleotides: TGTGCCAGCAGCATCGGACAGGGAAAAACCTACGAGCAGTACTTC. Translation: CASSIGQGKTYEQYF.

The chain combines TRBV5-6 with TRBJ1-1; TRBD1 agrees at 7 bases. The CDR3 has 12 amino acids. Germline CDR1 reads SGHDT; CDR2 reads YYEEEE. J was trimmed by 10 bases and V by 2 bases; bases with no gene match: 5. The CDR3 DNA follows: TGTGCCAGCAGCTTAGACAGGGATCCAGCTTTCTTT. This gives the protein CASSLDRDPAFF.

The rearrangement uses TRBV11-3 and TRBJ2-1, with a tentative D call TRBD1 (6 bases). Germline CDR1 is SGHNT and CDR2 is YENEEA. Trimming pared 4 bases from V and 4 bases from J, leaving 17 bases between. This CDR3 contains 16 residues. In nucleotides, the CDR3 is TGTGCCAGCAGCTCCACCGGCCCAGGGGTTTACAATGAGCAGTTCTTC. Encoded protein: CASSSTGPGVYNEQFF.

This clone showed up just a few times. V is TRBV5-4 and J is TRBJ2-1; tentatively, D is TRBD1 (6 bases). Trimming pared 6 bases from V and 1 base from J, leaving 11 bases between. The germline V gene encodes CDR1 SGHNT and CDR2 YYREEE (reference sequence). The CDR3 has 14 amino acids. This CDR3 is CASTTRGSYNEQFF. DNA for the CDR3: TGTGCCAGCACCACGAGGGGGTCCTACAATGAGCAGTTCTTC.

The chain links TRBV6-5 to TRBJ2-7, with a tentative D call TRBD2 (5 bases). The germline V gene encodes CDR1 MNHEY and CDR2 SVGAGI. V was shortened by 9 bases and J by 3 bases, with 18 bases between the two germline ends. The CDR3 is 14 residues long. As DNA, the CDR3 is TGTGCCAGTCTCTCCACTAGTCCGGTCTACGAGCAGTACTTC. Protein: CASLSTSPVYEQYF.

The CDR3 sequence: CASSQEGERELFF. CDR3 in DNA: TGCGCCAGCAGCCAAGAGGGAGAAAGGGAGCTGTTTTTT. This chain links TRBV4-1 with TRBJ2-2; D is possibly TRBD2 (5 bases). The V gene's germline CDR1 is MGHRA and CDR2 YSYEKL. The CDR3 has 13 residues. V lost 0 bases and J lost 9, with 8 bases in between.

The chain is built from TRBV29-1 and TRBJ1-4; no clear D. CDR3 length equals 14 residues. Germline CDR1 reads SQVTM; CDR2 reads ANQGSEA. Trimming took off 4 bases at V and 0 bases at J, with 9 bases between the two ends. Here the CDR3 reads CSVAGRATNEKLFF. CDR3 nucleotides: TGCAGCGTTGCCGGTAGAGCAACTAATGAAAAACTGTTTTTT.

The V call is TRBV10-1, the J call TRBJ2-3, with D possibly being TRBD2 (5 bases). Germline V gene lookup returns CDR1 WNHNN and CDR2 SYGVQD (reference sequence). Trimming left V 5 bases short and J 2 bases short, with 14 bases between. The CDR3 consists of 15 residues. CDR3 bases: TGCGCCAGCAGTAATAGCGTGGATCTCACAGATACGCAGTATTTT. It encodes CASSNSVDLTDTQYF.

The V and J genes are TRBV27 and TRBJ1-1; the match to TRBD1 covers 9 bases. The germline gives CDR1 MNHEY, CDR2 SMNVEV (reference sequence). Losses at the gene ends were 9 bases for V and 2 bases for J; bases not matched to a gene: 4. This CDR3 is built from 13 residues. The CDR3 reads CASLQGANTEAFF. The CDR3 nucleotides read TGTGCCAGTTTACAGGGGGCAAACACTGAAGCTTTCTTT.

This clone was seen only once. This chain uses TRBV2 with TRBJ2-2; the match to TRBD1 covers 8 bases. The junction had 8 bases not matched to a gene; V was cut back by 8 bases and J by 6 bases. CDR3 size: 14 residues. Germline V gives CDR1 SNHLY, CDR2 FYNNEI. The CDR3 DNA is TGTGCCAGCCGTGCAGGGGGCGTCGCCGGGGAGCTGTTTTTT. Its translation is CASRAGGVAGELFF.

This chain uses TRBV27 with TRBJ2-7, with TRBD1 identical over 11 bases. Germline V lookup: CDR1 MNHEY, CDR2 SMNVEV (reference sequence). V was pared by 5 bases and J by 2 bases, with 5 bases of the junction left unmatched. The CDR3 covers 15 residues. The CDR3: CASSRPGQGAYEQYF. In DNA form, the CDR3 reads TGTGCCAGCAGTCGTCCGGGACAGGGGGCCTACGAGCAGTACTTC.

CDR3 nucleotides: TGTGCCAGCAGCCCCGTACCTGGGGTCAATGAGCAGTTCTTC. It encodes CASSPVPGVNEQFF. This chain uses TRBV7-3 with TRBJ2-1; D remains unclear. The V end lost 5 bases, the J end lost 6 bases, and 14 bases lay between the germline ends. CDR3 length: 14 residues. Germline assignment: CDR1 SGHTA and CDR2 FQGTGA.

The chain carries TRBV7-2 and TRBJ2-2; TRBD1 matches at 9 bases. The J segment lost 4 bases and the V segment lost 7 bases, leaving 7 bases of the junction unmatched. Germline values: CDR1 SGHTA, CDR2 FQGNSA. The CDR3 is 15 amino acids. CDR3 region: CASNYRGRGTGELFF. Written as DNA, the CDR3 is TGTGCCAGCAATTACAGGGGGCGCGGCACCGGGGAGCTGTTTTTT.

V usage is TRBV7-9 and J usage is TRBJ1-4; no definite D call. Looked up from germline, CDR1 is SEHNR and CDR2 is FQNEAQ (reference sequence). The CDR3 spans 16 residues. The ends were cut back, 1 base at V and 0 bases at J, with 9 bases in the middle. The CDR3 here is CASSLGELATNEKLFF. The DNA of the CDR3 is TGTGCCAGCAGCTTAGGGGAACTCGCAACTAATGAAAAACTGTTTTTT.

The chain couples TRBV4-1 to TRBJ2-2; no firm D call. The CDR3 is made up of 14 amino acids. The V gene's germline CDR1 is MGHRA and CDR2 YSYEKL. The V and J ends lost 1 base and 8 bases respectively, with 11 bases between them. CDR3 coding DNA: TGCGCCAGCAGCCAAGGTTGGTCGTCTGGGGAGCTGTTTTTT. This codes for CASSQGWSSGELFF.

The rearrangement links TRBV4-1 to TRBJ1-2; D gene uncertain. Germline assignment: CDR1 MGHRA and CDR2 YSYEKL. This CDR3 has 15 residues. V lost 0 bases and J 5 bases, leaving 13 bases between the germline ends. This CDR3 reads CASSQDATSLYGYTF. The CDR3, as DNA: TGCGCCAGCAGCCAAGATGCGACAAGCCTATATGGCTACACCTTC.